This T cell receptor (beta chain) appears in the sequencing data of a study of response to subunit inactivated influenza vaccine. General study findings and limits: T cells newly recruited by each seasonal influenza vaccination are few, the authors suggested.

Concerning this clonotype itself: The antigen remains unidentified.

Trimming pared 6 bases from V and 9 bases from J, leaving 15 bases between. The germline CDR1 and CDR2 sequences are WNHNN and SYGVQD (reference sequence). The CDR3 sequence is 13 residues long. TCRdb recomputed calls from the RT-PCR reads with MiXCR, one row per CDR3 protein. The sample includes hundreds of thousands of distinct CDR3 sequences, about 7.6% seen only once; the top ten take roughly 13%. The V and J genes are TRBV10-1 and TRBJ2-1; either TRBD1 or TRBD2 may fit D (5 bases each). The TCR sequence derives from a man in his fifties or sixties who received an inactivated influenza vaccine. Material: PBMCs from blood, obtained approximately 25 months after vaccination. CDR3 residues: CASRAGTSGEQFF. The CDR3 DNA sequence: TGCGCCAGCAGAGCCGGGACCTCTGGTGAGCAGTTCTTC.